This TCR beta chain was sequenced for a study of control samples from healthy donors and cancer patients. V was pared by 5 bases and J by 7 bases, with 13 bases between. The germline V gene encodes CDR1 SGHRS and CDR2 YFSETQ. This CDR3 is 12 amino acids long. The repertoire was sequenced with immunoSEQ multiplex PCR; TCRdb's copy has only in-frame clones and lacks some. The repertoire has approximately 89,000 clones, under 90% of them found once; the top ten carry 2.1%. The chain employs TRBV5-1 and TRBJ2-7, with a possible D match to TRBD2 (6 bases). The receptor comes from a middle-aged woman in good health. Sequencing was carried out using blood. DNA of the CDR3: TGCGCCAGCAGTAGCCAGGCGGGGGAGCAGTACTTC. Encoded protein: CASSSQAGEQYF. The whole variable domain, filled in from reference TRBV5-1 and TRBJ2-7, reads KAGVTQTPRYLIKTRGQQVTLSCSPISGHRSVSWYQQTPGQGLQFLFEYFSETQRNKGNFPGRFSGRQFSNSRSEMNVSTLELGDSALYLCASSSQAGEQYFGPGTRLTVT.